This T cell receptor (beta chain) was obtained from a study of T-cell reconstitution after alpha-beta-depleted transplantation in children. Overall study results and limits: Reportedly, roughly two months post-transplant, alpha-beta T cells arose from several hundred expanded graft clones. A year had passed since transplant, and T-cell counts and diversity by then came mostly from newly produced T cells. It was surviving recipient T cells and thymic progenitors that gave some patients high TCRbeta diversity at day 60.

The TCRbeta library incorporated unique molecular identifiers. TCRdb recomputed calls from the PCR reads with MiXCR, one row per CDR3 protein. The data hold about 250,000 distinct CDR3 sequences, with more than 20% observed a single time. The ends lost 5 bases at V and 7 bases at J; junction bases unmatched: 7. From germline, CDR1 is LGHDT and CDR2 YNNKEL (reference sequence). The CDR3 loop spans 14 amino acids. This clonotype has at least ten counts. Its target is not known. This sequence was found in a female patient between 2 and 10 years old who had a stem cell transplant for congenital amegakaryocytic thrombocytopenia, so the T cells may come from the graft donor. The sequencing used PBMCs, mostly from graft donor cells, collected 360 days after TCRalphabeta/CD19-depleted stem cell transplant. V and J are TRBV3-1 and TRBJ2-1; 8 bases line up with TRBD2. CDR3 sequence (DNA): TGTGCCAGCAGCTATACAACGGGGGGGAATGAGCAGTTCTTC. This codes for CASSYTTGGNEQFF.